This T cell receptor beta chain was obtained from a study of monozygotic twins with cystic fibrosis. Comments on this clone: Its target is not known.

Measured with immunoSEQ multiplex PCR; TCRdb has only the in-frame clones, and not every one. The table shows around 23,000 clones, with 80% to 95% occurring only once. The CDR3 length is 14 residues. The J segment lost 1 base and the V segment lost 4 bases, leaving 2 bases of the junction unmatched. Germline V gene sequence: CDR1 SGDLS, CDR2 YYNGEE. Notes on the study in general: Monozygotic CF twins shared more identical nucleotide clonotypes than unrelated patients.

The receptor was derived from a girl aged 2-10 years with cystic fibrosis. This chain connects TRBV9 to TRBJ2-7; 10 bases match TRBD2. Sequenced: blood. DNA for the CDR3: TGTGCCAGCAGCCTAGCGGGGGATTCCTACGAGCAGTACTTC. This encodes CASSLAGDSYEQYF.